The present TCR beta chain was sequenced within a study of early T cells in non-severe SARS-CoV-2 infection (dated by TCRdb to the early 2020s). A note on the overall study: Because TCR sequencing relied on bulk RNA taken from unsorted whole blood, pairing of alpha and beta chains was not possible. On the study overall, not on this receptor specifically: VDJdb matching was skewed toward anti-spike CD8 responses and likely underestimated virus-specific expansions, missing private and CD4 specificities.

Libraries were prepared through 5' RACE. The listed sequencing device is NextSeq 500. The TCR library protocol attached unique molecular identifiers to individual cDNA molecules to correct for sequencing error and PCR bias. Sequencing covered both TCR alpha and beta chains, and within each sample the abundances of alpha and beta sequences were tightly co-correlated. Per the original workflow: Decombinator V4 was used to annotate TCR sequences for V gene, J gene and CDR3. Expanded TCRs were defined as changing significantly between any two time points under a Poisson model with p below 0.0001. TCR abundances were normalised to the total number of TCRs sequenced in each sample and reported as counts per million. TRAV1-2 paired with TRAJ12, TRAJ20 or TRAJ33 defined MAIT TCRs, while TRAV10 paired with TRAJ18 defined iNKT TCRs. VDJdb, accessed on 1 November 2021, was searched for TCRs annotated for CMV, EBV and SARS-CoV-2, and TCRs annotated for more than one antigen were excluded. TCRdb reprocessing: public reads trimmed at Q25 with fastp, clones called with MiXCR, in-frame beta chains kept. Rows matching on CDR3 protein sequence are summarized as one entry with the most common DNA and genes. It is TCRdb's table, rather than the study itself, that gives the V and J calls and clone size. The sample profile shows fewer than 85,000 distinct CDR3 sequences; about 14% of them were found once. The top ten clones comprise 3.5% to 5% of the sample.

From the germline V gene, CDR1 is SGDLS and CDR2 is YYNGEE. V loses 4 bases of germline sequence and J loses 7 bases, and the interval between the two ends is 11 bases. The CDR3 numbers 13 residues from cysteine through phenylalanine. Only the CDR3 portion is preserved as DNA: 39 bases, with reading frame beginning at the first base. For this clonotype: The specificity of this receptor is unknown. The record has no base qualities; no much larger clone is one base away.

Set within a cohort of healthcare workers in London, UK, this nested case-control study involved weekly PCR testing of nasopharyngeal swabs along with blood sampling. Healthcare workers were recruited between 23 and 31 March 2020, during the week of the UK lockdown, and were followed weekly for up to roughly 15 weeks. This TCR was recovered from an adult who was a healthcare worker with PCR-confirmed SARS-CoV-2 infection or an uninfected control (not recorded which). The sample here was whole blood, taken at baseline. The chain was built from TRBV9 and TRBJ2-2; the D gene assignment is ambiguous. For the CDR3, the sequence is CASSPLENGELFF. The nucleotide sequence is TGTGCCAGCAGCCCCTTGGAAAACGGGGAGCTGTTTTTT.